The rows below give T cell receptor beta chains drawn from one sample of a study of blood T cells in healthy people across ages. TCRdb reanalysed the 5' RACE reads using MiXCR and keeps one entry per CDR3 protein. The profile shows some 1.5 million distinct CDR3 sequences, about 30% of them singletons. Sequenced input: blood. These receptors all come from a woman in her 30s in good health. CDR3s include the opening cysteine and the closing phenylalanine or tryptophan. Fields, in order: J gene, clone size, V gene, D gene, CDR3 protein, CDR3 DNA. D genes are given only for firm matches. Clone size is shown for a subset of rows, as once, few, many or a class of expanded clone.

>TRBJ2-1|-|TRBV6-1|-
CASSESNEQFF
TGTGCCAGCAGTGAATCGAATGAGCAGTTCTTC
>TRBJ1-2|-|TRBV28|-
CASSLTEHSGYGYTF
TGTGCCAGCAGTTTGACAGAACATTCCGGCTATGGCTACACCTTC
>TRBJ1-4|-|TRBV9|-
CASSVDGRDGKLFF
TGTGCCAGCAGCGTAGACGGAAGGGATGGAAAACTGTTTTTT
>TRBJ1-5|-|TRBV11-2|TRBD1
CASSLDRDVQPQHF
TGTGCCAGCAGCCTAGACAGGGATGTACAGCCCCAGCATTTT
>TRBJ1-3|few|TRBV4-2|-
CASSQVEGAGNTIYF
TGTGCCAGCAGCCAAGTGGAAGGGGCTGGAAACACCATATATTTT
>TRBJ1-1|-|TRBV6-6|-
CAALGGCAEAFF
TGTGCCGCCTTAGGGGGATGCGCTGAAGCTTTCTTT
>TRBJ1-6|-|TRBV20-1|-
CSARDMRESSYNSPLHF
TGCAGTGCTAGAGATATGAGGGAGAGCTCCTATAATTCACCCCTCCACTTT
>TRBJ1-4|-|TRBV27|TRBD1
CASSPTGQGEEKLFF
TGTGCCAGCAGTCCCACAGGACAGGGCGAAGAAAAACTGTTTTTT
>TRBJ1-2|-|TRBV7-2|TRBD1
CASSRPPGQGPNYGYTF
TGTGCCAGCAGCCGCCCACCCGGACAGGGGCCCAACTATGGCTACACCTTC
>TRBJ2-5|-|TRBV7-2|-
CASSPGPSETQYF
TGTGCCAGCAGCCCTGGCCCCTCCGAGACCCAGTACTTC
>TRBJ2-7|-|TRBV5-1|-
CATSSGPAGEQYF
TGCGCCACTTCATCAGGGCCGGCTGGCGAGCAGTACTTC
>TRBJ1-1|-|TRBV20-1|TRBD1
CSAKTGAAGEAFF
TGCAGTGCAAAAACAGGGGCAGCAGGTGAAGCTTTCTTT
>TRBJ1-2|-|TRBV2|-
CASMRGSAYTF
TGTGCCAGCATGAGAGGGTCTGCCTACACCTTC
>TRBJ2-3|few|TRBV27|TRBD1
CASSSWDRFTDTQYF
TGTGCCAGCAGTTCCTGGGACAGGTTCACAGATACGCAGTATTTT
>TRBJ1-3|-|TRBV5-1|TRBD1
CASRRDGTGGNTIYF
TGCGCCAGCAGACGGGACGGGACAGGGGGAAACACCATATATTTT
>TRBJ2-3|few|TRBV6-6|TRBD2
CASSYPRREGGTQYF
TGTGCCAGCAGTTACCCTCGGCGGGAGGGAGGTACGCAGTATTTT
>TRBJ1-4|few|TRBV20-1|TRBD1
CSASDRADEKLFF
TGCAGTGCTAGCGACAGGGCGGATGAAAAACTGTTTTTT
>TRBJ1-5|-|TRBV20-1|-
CSASRRRGSNQPQHF
TGCAGTGCTAGTCGGCGGAGGGGAAGCAATCAGCCCCAGCATTTT
>TRBJ1-4|few|TRBV11-2|TRBD1
CASSLSRTGGTEKLFF
TGTGCCAGCAGCTTATCCCGGACAGGGGGCACTGAAAAACTGTTTTTT
>TRBJ2-3|-|TRBV29-1|TRBD2
CSVVAGYTDTQYF
TGCAGCGTTGTAGCGGGGTACACAGATACGCAGTATTTT
>TRBJ1-1|few|TRBV20-1|TRBD1
CSARPTTGALEAFF
TGCAGTGCTAGACCTACGACAGGGGCCCTTGAAGCTTTCTTT
>TRBJ2-3|-|TRBV9|TRBD2
CASSVETSGTDTQYF
TGTGCCAGCAGCGTAGAAACTAGCGGCACAGATACGCAGTATTTT
>TRBJ1-5|-|TRBV12-3/TRBV12-4|TRBD1
CASSFRTGGLGNQPQHF
TGTGCCAGCAGTTTTCGGACAGGGGGCTTAGGCAATCAGCCCCAGCATTTT
>TRBJ2-1|few|TRBV11-2|TRBD1
CASSVDRAGEQFF
TGTGCCAGCAGCGTTGACAGGGCGGGTGAGCAGTTCTTC
>TRBJ2-1|few|TRBV27|TRBD2
CASSSVLAGENNEQFF
TGTGCCAGCAGCTCGGTACTAGCGGGAGAAAACAATGAGCAGTTCTTC
>TRBJ2-5|many|TRBV18|-
CASSPGAQETQYF
TGTGCCAGCTCACCAGGGGCCCAAGAGACCCAGTACTTC
>TRBJ1-2|many|TRBV29-1|-
CSVDQGGYTF
TGCAGCGTTGATCAGGGCGGCTACACCTTC
>TRBJ2-1|-|TRBV5-1|TRBD2
CASSATSGSLHEQFF
TGCGCCAGCAGTGCGACTAGCGGGAGTCTGCATGAGCAGTTCTTC
>TRBJ2-3|-|TRBV5-1|-
CASSLAEAGPSTDTQYF
TGCGCCAGCAGCTTGGCCGAGGCAGGACCTAGCACAGATACGCAGTATTTT
>TRBJ1-6|-|TRBV5-1|-
CASSGGDNSPLHF
TGCGCCAGCAGCGGGGGAGATAATTCACCCCTCCACTTT
>TRBJ2-3|-|TRBV5-4|TRBD2
CASSGGGAATDTQYF
TGTGCCAGCAGCGGCGGGGGGGCGGCAACAGATACGCAGTATTTT
>TRBJ2-7|few|TRBV5-1|TRBD2
CASLGTSGGPYEQYF
TGCGCCAGCTTGGGGACTAGCGGGGGCCCCTACGAGCAGTACTTC
>TRBJ2-6|-|TRBV5-1|-
CASSLEPAGANVLTF
TGCGCCAGCAGCTTGGAGCCTGCGGGGGCCAACGTCCTGACTTTC
>TRBJ2-2|few|TRBV5-6|-
CASTTPNTGELFF
TGTGCCAGCACGACCCCGAACACCGGGGAGCTGTTTTTT
>TRBJ2-3|-|TRBV9|-
CASSKGGVPDAQYF
TGTGCCAGCAGCAAGGGGGGGGTCCCAGATGCGCAGTATTTT
>TRBJ2-1|many|TRBV9|-
CASSVGSNNEQFF
TGTGCCAGCAGCGTAGGGTCCAACAATGAGCAGTTCTTC
>TRBJ2-3|few|TRBV10-3|TRBD2
CAISGTSGSTDTQYF
TGTGCCATCAGCGGGACTAGCGGGAGCACAGATACGCAGTATTTT
>TRBJ2-7|-|TRBV2|TRBD2
CAGTAGGSGGYEQYF
TGTGCCGGTACGGCTGGGGGTAGCGGGGGGTACGAGCAGTACTTC
>TRBJ1-1|-|TRBV12-3/TRBV12-4|-
CASTLSRTEAFF
TGTGCCAGCACCTTAAGTAGGACTGAAGCTTTCTTT
>TRBJ1-3|-|TRBV29-1|-
CSVVVDSGNTIYF
TGCAGCGTAGTGGTCGATTCTGGAAACACCATATATTTT
>TRBJ2-4|many|TRBV3-1|TRBD1
CASSQEGTGNPKNIQYF
TGTGCCAGCAGCCAAGAAGGGACAGGAAATCCAAAAAACATTCAGTACTTC
>TRBJ1-1|few|TRBV5-1|-
CASSSSGRYTEAFF
TGCGCCAGCAGCTCCTCAGGGAGGTACACTGAAGCTTTCTTT
>TRBJ2-1|-|TRBV5-1|-
CASSPLGTVYNEQFF
TGCGCCAGCAGCCCATTGGGGACGGTCTACAATGAGCAGTTCTTC
>TRBJ1-2|few|TRBV5-5|TRBD1
CASSFATGTYGYTF
TGTGCCAGCAGCTTCGCGACAGGGACCTATGGCTACACCTTC
>TRBJ1-2|-|TRBV10-3|TRBD1
CAISPGTGDGYTF
TGTGCCATCAGTCCCGGGACAGGTGATGGCTACACCTTC
>TRBJ1-2|-|TRBV12-3/TRBV12-4|-
CASGSQFYGYTF
TGTGCCAGCGGCTCCCAGTTCTATGGCTACACCTTC
>TRBJ1-2|-|TRBV6-5|TRBD1
CASRETGGNYGYTF
TGTGCCAGCAGGGAGACAGGGGGTAACTATGGCTACACCTTC